The 14 T cell receptor beta chains reported below all come from one sample, sequenced in a study of regulatory T cells in long-lasting Graves disease. TCR beta libraries were built with iRepertoire HTBI primers and Arm-PCR of CDR3 regions. From the multiplex PCR reads, TCRdb called clonotypes with MiXCR, one entry per CDR3 protein. The repertoire holds fewer than 550,000 distinct CDR3 sequences, with around a fifth as singletons. Indicated time point: persistent/refractory GD, antithyroid drugs over 5 years with positive TRAb. PBMC RNA served as the TCR library source. Source: peripheral blood mononuclear cells (PBMCs), taken when the disease was refractory, from a patient treated with antithyroid drugs. The receptors here all came from a female donor with Graves disease.

The chain is built from TRBV29-1 and TRBJ2-5, with a weak D call TRBD1 (6 bases). Per the germline V gene, CDR1 is SQVTM and CDR2 is ANQGSEA. V lost 7 bases and J 5 bases, leaving 20 bases between the germline ends. The length of the CDR3 is 14 residues. The CDR3 reads CSGRGRGQLETQYF. CDR3 DNA: TGCAGCGGCCGGGGCCGGGGACAACTTGAGACCCAGTACTTC.

For the CDR3, the DNA is TGTGCCAGCAGTTTTTCATGGGGGGAGCTGTTTTTT. Protein: CASSFSWGELFF. The J gene is TRBJ2-2, the V gene TRBV27; D gene ambiguous. CDR1 and CDR2 (germline): MNHEY, SMNVEV (reference sequence). V dropped 3 bases and J dropped 8 bases, with 7 bases sitting between them. The CDR3 has 12 amino acids.

This clonotype was seen more than once but under ten times. The rearrangement links TRBV19 to TRBJ1-1; D is undetermined. The CDR3 has 14 residues. The ends were cut back, 4 bases at V and 3 bases at J, with 12 bases in the middle. In germline, CDR1 is LNHDA, CDR2 SQIVND (reference sequence). This CDR3 reads CASSKGYLYTEAFF. CDR3 sequence (DNA): TGTGCCAGTAGTAAGGGATATTTATACACTGAAGCTTTCTTT.

This clonotype has more than one count but fewer than ten. A much larger clone lies a single base off, so this may be a read error. The CDR3 carries no conserved terminal phenylalanine or tryptophan, so it likely arises from a read error. The genes are TRBV12-3 or TRBV12-4 and TRBJ2-5, with D perhaps TRBD2 (6 bases). Trimming removed 4 bases from V and 4 bases from J, with 16 bases in between. The CDR3 is made up of 15 amino acids. In DNA, the CDR3 is TGTGCCAGCAGTTACGGAGGGTTTAAAGGAGAGACCCAGTACCTC. Its protein is CASSYGGFKGETQYL.

This clonotype has a handful of counts. The CDR3 region has the DNA TGTGCCTGGGCCGGGACACTGAATTCACCCCTCCACTTT. Translation gives CAWAGTLNSPLHF. The chain is built from TRBV30 and TRBJ1-6, with a tentative D call TRBD1 (6 bases). Germline V gene lookup returns CDR1 GTSNPN and CDR2 SVGIG (reference sequence). The CDR3 runs to 13 residues. Trimming pared 5 bases from V and 7 bases from J, leaving 12 bases between.

Comments on this clonotype: Being one base from a much bigger clone, this may be a read error. Here the CDR3 omits its conserved ending phenylalanine or tryptophan, so a read error is the likely source. CDR3 amino acids: CASSFDRYSNQPQHS. CDR3 nucleotides: TGTGCCAGCAGTTTCGACAGGTATAGCAATCAGCCCCAGCATTCT. The chain carries TRBV12-3 or TRBV12-4 and TRBJ1-5; tentatively, D is TRBD1 (6 bases). The CDR3 has 15 residues. V lost 3 bases and J 0 bases, leaving 9 bases between the germline ends.

This clonotype was picked up one time. A read error may explain this, as a much larger clone is one base away. V gene TRBV6-1 combines with J gene TRBJ1-2; 9 bases are a match to TRBD1. From germline, CDR1 is MNHNS and CDR2 SASEGT. V was clipped by 2 bases and J by 7 bases; unmatched bases: 11. The length of the CDR3 is 16 residues. The CDR3 is CASSEPGQGTGCGYTF. The CDR3 coding sequence is TGTGCCAGCAGTGAACCCGGACAGGGGACCGGCTGTGGCTACACCTTC.

This clonotype was seen only a few times. The chain recombines TRBV6-1 with TRBJ2-7; 7 bases are a match to TRBD1. CDR1 MNHNS and CDR2 SASEGT come from the germline V gene. V gave up 6 bases and J gave up 4 bases; unmatched junction bases: 12. This CDR3 has 15 amino acids. The CDR3 spells CASSPVGTVFYEQYF. In DNA form, the CDR3 reads TGTGCCAGCAGCCCTGTTGGGACAGTCTTTTACGAGCAGTACTTC.

This clonotype showed up many times. The CDR3 sequence: CASSSYSYNSPLHF. CDR3 nucleotides: TGTGCCAGCAGTTCCTACTCCTATAATTCACCCCTCCACTTT. The V and J genes are TRBV28 and TRBJ1-6; D remains unclear. The CDR3 loop spans 14 amino acids. Germline CDR1 MDHEN, CDR2 SYDVKM. The V end lost 4 bases, the J end lost 0 bases, and 4 bases lay between the germline ends.

Ten or more counts support this clonotype. This chain connects TRBV20-1 to TRBJ2-7; the D gene is possibly TRBD1 (5 bases). Germline values: CDR1 DFQATT, CDR2 SNEGSKA (reference sequence). The CDR3 is 15 residues long. V lost 4 bases and J 0 bases, leaving 16 bases between the germline ends. The CDR3 coding sequence is TGCAGTGCTACCAAGGGTTGGGGCAGCTCCTACGAGCAGTACTTC. Its translation is CSATKGWGSSYEQYF.

The chain combines TRBV3-1 with TRBJ1-6; the D is unclear. V lost 1 base, J lost 9 bases, and 10 bases lay in between. CDR3 length equals 14 residues. Germline CDR1 is LGHDT and CDR2 is YNNKEL (reference sequence). CDR3 loop: CASSQVSRISPLHF. The CDR3 nucleotides read TGTGCCAGCAGCCAAGTTAGTAGGATTTCACCCCTCCACTTT.

The rearrangement uses TRBV6-5 and TRBJ2-7, with TRBD1 as a possible D gene (6 bases). V dropped 0 bases and J dropped 3 bases, with 15 bases sitting between them. The length of the CDR3 is 16 residues. Germline loops: CDR1 MNHEY, CDR2 SVGAGI. The CDR3 DNA is TGTGCCAGCAGTTACTCGAAACAAAAGGGGGACTACGAGCAGTACTTC. This gives the protein CASSYSKQKGDYEQYF.

This clonotype was observed many times. The DNA of the CDR3 is TGTGCCAGCATTCTGGGAGGGGAGCTCTACGAGCAGTACTTC. This sequence encodes CASILGGELYEQYF. This chain uses TRBV6-1 with TRBJ2-7; 7 positions agree with TRBD2. Germline CDR1 MNHNS, CDR2 SASEGT. The ends lost 7 bases at V and 3 bases at J; junction bases unmatched: 9. This CDR3 is 14 amino acids long.

This clonotype occurred many times. The V gene is TRBV20-1, the J gene TRBJ1-2; D is ambiguous. The germline V and J ends were trimmed by 5 bases and 6 bases, with 16 bases remaining between them. This CDR3 comprises 13 residues. From germline, CDR1 is DFQATT and CDR2 SNEGSKA (reference sequence). The CDR3 loop reads CSADHTLVDGYTF. CDR3 nucleotides: TGCAGTGCTGACCACACCTTAGTCGATGGCTACACCTTC.